This T cell receptor beta chain was documented in a study of T cell responses to AZD1222 COVID-19 vaccine. Study findings and constraints: Reportedly, nearly half the spike-specific TCRs target unmutated variant regions. Receipt of two AZD1222 doses was followed by a rise in Spike-specific TCR breadth and depth. The donors showed a predominance of white British ancestry and of females, with possible underestimation of clonal diversity. After the peak T cell response, and only then, were repertoires sampled.

About this clone: Antigen specificity is unknown.

Profiling relied on immunoSEQ multiplex PCR, and the TCRdb table lists in-frame clones only, not all of them. The sample has roughly 110,000 clones; around 87% are singletons. Material: peripheral blood, obtained on day 0 of AZD1222 vaccination. This sequence was found in an adult in good health.

The CDR3 bases are TGTGCCAGCAGCTTAGTTTCAGGGTATGGTGCTCAGCCCCAGCATTTT. Protein product: CASSLVSGYGAQPQHF. V and J are TRBV7-8 and TRBJ1-5, with TRBD1 as a possible D gene (5 bases). Trimming cost V 1 base and J 6 bases, with 16 bases left between them. The CDR3 spans 16 residues. Germline values: CDR1 SGHVS, CDR2 FQNEAQ.